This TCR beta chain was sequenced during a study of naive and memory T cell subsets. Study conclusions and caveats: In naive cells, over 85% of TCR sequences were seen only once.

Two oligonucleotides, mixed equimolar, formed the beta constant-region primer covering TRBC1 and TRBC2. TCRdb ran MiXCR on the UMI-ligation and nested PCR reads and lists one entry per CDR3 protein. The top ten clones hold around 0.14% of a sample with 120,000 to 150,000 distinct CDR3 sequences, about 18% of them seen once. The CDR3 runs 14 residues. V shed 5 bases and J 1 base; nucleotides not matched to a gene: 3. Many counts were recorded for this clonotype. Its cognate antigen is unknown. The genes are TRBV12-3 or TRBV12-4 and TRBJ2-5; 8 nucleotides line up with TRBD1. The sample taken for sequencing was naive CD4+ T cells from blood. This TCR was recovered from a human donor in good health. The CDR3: CASSPGQGQETQYF. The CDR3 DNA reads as TGTGCCAGCAGTCCCGGACAGGGCCAAGAGACCCAGTACTTC.